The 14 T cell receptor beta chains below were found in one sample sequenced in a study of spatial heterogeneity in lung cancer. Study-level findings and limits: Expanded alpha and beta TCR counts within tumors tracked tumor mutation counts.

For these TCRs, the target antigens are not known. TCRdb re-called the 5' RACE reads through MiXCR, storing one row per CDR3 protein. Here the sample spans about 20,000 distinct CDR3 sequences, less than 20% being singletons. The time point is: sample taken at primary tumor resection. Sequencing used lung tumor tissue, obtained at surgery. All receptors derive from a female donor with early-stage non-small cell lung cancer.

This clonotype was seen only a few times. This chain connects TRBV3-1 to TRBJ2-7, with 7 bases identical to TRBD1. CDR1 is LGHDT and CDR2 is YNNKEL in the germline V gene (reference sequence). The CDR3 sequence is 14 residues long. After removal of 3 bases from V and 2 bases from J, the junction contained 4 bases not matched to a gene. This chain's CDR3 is CASSQGTATYEQYF. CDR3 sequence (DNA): TGTGCCAGCAGCCAGGGGACAGCTACCTACGAGCAGTACTTC.

The CDR3 DNA reads TGCGCCAGCAGCCAGGATCCCGAAGACCAAGAGACCCAGTACTTC. Translation gives CASSQDPEDQETQYF. The chain recombines TRBV4-1 with TRBJ2-5; no clear D gene. The CDR3 is made up of 15 amino acids. Trimming pared 3 bases from V and 0 bases from J, leaving 11 bases between. Germline V gene sequence: CDR1 MGHRA, CDR2 YSYEKL.

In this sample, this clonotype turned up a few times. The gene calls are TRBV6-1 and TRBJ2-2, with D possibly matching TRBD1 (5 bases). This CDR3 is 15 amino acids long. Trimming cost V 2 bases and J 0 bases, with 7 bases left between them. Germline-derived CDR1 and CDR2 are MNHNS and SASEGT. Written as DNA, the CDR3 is TGTGCCAGCAGTGAAAGCAGGGCGAACACCGGGGAGCTGTTTTTT. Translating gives CASSESRANTGELFF.

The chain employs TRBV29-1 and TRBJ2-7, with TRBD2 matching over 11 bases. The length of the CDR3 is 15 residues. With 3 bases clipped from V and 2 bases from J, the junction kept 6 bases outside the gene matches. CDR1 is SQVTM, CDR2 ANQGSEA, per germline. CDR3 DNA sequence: TGCAGCGTTGAGGGGGGACTAGCGGACCCCTACGAGCAGTACTTC. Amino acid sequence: CSVEGGLADPYEQYF.

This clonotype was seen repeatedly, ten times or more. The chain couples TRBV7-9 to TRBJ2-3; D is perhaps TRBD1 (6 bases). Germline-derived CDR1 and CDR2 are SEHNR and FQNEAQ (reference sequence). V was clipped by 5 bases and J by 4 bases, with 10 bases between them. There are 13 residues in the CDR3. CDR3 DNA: TGTGCCAGCAGCGTAAGGACAGCAGATACGCAGTATTTT. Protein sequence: CASSVRTADTQYF.

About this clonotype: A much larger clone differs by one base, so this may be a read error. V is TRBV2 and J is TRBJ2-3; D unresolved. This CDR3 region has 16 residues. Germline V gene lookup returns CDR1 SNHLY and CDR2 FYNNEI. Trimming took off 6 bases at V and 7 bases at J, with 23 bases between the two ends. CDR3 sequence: CASSDRIGPFVYTQYF. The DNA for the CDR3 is TGTGCCAGCAGCGATCGAATAGGGCCTTTCGTGTATACGCAGTATTTT.

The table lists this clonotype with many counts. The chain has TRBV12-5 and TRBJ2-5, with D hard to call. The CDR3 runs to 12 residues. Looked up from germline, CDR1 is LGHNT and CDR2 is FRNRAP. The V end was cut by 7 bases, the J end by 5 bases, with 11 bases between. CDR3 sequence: CASAYGWETQYF. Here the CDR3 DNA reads TGTGCTAGTGCCTACGGATGGGAGACCCAGTACTTC. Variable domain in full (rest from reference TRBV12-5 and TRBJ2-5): DARVTQTPRHKVTEMGQEVTMRCQPILGHNTVFWYRQTMMQGLELLAYFRNRAPLDDSGMPKDRFSAEMPDATLATLKIQPSEPRDSAVYFCASAYGWETQYFGPGTRLLVL.

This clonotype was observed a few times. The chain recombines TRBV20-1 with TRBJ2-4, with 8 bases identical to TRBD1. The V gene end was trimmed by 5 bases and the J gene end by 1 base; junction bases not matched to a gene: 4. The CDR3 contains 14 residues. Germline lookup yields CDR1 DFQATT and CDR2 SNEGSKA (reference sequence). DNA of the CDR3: TGCAGTGCTGCCCAGGGGGCGGCCAAAAACATTCAGTACTTC. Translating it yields CSAAQGAAKNIQYF.

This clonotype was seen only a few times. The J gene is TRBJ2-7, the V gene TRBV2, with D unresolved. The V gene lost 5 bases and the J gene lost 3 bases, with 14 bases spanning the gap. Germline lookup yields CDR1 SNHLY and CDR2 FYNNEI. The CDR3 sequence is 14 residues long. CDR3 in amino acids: CASSRHVRDYEQYF. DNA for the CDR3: TGTGCCAGCAGTAGGCATGTTAGGGACTACGAGCAGTACTTC.

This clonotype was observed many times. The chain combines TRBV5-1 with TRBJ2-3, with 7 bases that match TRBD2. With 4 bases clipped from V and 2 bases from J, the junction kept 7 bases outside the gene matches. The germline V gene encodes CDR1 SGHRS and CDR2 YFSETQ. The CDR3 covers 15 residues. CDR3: CASSLTSPNTDTQYF. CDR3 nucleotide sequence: TGCGCCAGCAGCCTGACTAGCCCAAACACAGATACGCAGTATTTT.

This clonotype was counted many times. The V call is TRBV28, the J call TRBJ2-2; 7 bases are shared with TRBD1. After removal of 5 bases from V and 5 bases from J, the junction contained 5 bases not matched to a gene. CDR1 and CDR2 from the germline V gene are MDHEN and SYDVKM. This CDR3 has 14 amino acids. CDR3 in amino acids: CASSPGGWTGELFF. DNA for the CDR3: TGTGCCAGCAGTCCAGGGGGATGGACCGGGGAGCTGTTTTTT.

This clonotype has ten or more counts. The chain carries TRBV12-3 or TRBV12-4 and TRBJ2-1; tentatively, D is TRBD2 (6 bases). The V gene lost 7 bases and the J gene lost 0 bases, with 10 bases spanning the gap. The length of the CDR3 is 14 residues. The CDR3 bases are TGTGCCAGCAAGGAGGGGAGCTCCTACAATGAGCAGTTCTTC. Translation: CASKEGSSYNEQFF.

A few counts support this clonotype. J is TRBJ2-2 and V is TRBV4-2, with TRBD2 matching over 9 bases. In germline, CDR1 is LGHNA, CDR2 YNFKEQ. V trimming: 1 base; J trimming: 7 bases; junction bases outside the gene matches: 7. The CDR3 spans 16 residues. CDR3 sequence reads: CASSQVIRREGGELFF. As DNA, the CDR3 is TGTGCCAGCAGCCAAGTTATCCGGCGGGAGGGCGGGGAGCTGTTTTTT.

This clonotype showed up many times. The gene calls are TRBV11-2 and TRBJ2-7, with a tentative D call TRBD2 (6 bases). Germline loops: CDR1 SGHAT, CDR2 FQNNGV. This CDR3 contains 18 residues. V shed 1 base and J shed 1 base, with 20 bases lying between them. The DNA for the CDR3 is TGTGCCAGCAGCTTAGTTAGGAGGGGTCTAGGGGCGTCCTACGAGCAGTACTTC. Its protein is CASSLVRRGLGASYEQYF.